This T cell receptor beta chain is from a study of Graves' ophthalmopathy and Graves' hyperthyroidism. RNA transcripts were the source from which TCR beta CDR3 regions were amplified. HTBI-primed RT-PCR formed the first round, and a multiplex PCR formed the second. TCRdb processed the multiplex PCR reads anew with MiXCR; each CDR3 protein has one entry. The table lists around 1,000,000 distinct CDR3 sequences, 35% to 45% of them singletons. The TCR comes from an adult man with Graves' hyperthyroidism. Sequenced material: peripheral blood or thyroid tissue (not recorded which).

The CDR3 loop is CATSRQGTDTQYF. The CDR3 DNA reads as TGTGCCACCAGCAGACAGGGCACAGATACGCAGTATTTT. The chain carries TRBV24-1 and TRBJ2-3, with TRBD1 as a possible D gene (6 bases). From germline, CDR1 is KGHDR and CDR2 SFDVKD. V was trimmed by 7 bases and J by 1 base, leaving 8 bases between them. The CDR3 runs 13 residues.